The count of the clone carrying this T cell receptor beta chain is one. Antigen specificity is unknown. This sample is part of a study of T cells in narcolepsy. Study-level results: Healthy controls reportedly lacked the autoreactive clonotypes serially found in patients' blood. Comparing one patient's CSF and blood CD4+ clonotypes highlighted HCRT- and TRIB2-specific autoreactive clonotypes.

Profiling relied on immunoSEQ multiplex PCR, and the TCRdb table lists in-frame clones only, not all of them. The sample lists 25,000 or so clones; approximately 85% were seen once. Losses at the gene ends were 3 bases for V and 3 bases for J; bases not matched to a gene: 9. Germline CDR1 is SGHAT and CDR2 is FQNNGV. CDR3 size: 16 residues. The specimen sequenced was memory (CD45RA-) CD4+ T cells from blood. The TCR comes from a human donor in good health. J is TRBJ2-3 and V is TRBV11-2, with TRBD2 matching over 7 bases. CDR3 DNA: TGTGCCAGCAGCTTCGGACTAGTGGGGGGGACAGATACGCAGTATTTT. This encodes CASSFGLVGGTDTQYF.